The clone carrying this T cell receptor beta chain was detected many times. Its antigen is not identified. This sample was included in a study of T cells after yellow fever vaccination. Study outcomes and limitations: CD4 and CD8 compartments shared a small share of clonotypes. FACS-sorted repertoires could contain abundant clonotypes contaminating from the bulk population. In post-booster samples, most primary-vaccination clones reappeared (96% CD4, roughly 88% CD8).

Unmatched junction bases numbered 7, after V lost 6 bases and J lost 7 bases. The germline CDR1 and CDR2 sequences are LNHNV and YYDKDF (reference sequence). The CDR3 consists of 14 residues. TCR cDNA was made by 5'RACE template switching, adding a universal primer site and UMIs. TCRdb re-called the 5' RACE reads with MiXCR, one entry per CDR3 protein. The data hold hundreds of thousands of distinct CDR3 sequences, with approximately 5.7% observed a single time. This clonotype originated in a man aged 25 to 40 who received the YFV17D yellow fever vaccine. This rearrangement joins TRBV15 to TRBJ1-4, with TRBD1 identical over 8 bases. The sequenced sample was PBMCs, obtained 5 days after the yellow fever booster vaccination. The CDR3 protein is CATRTGTGREKLFF. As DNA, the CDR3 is TGTGCCACCAGGACCGGGACAGGACGTGAAAAACTGTTTTTT. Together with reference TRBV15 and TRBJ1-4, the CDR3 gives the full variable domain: DAMVIQNPRYQVTQFGKPVTLSCSQTLNHNVMYWYQQKSSQAPKLLFHYYDKDFNNEADTPDNFQSRRPNTSFCFLDIRSPGLGDTAMYLCATRTGTGREKLFFGSGTQLSVL.